One and the same sample provided the 32 T cell receptor beta chains below, sequenced in a study of blood T cell repertoires in COVID-19. Sequenced by immunoSEQ multiplex PCR; TCRdb stores in-frame clones only, minus some. The table records over 15,000 clones, roughly four fifths of them present only once. Sequenced material: peripheral blood. The receptors were sampled from a human donor in a cohort sampled during active COVID-19.

This chain uses TRBV6-5 with TRBJ2-3; 10 bases map to TRBD1. Germline CDR1 and CDR2: MNHEY and SVGAGI. The CDR3 totals 15 residues. V shed 6 bases and J 4 bases; nucleotides not matched to a gene: 7. The CDR3 loop is CASSVTGTGADTQYF. CDR3 sequence (DNA): TGTGCCAGCAGCGTTACCGGGACAGGGGCAGATACGCAGTATTTT.

The V gene is TRBV18, the J gene TRBJ2-7, with TRBD1 matching 9 bases. V was clipped by 1 base and J by 5 bases; unmatched bases: 6. Germline CDR1 is KGHSH and CDR2 is LQKENI. The CDR3 is 15 amino acids. CDR3 region: CASSPLQGAFDEQYF. CDR3 in DNA: TGTGCCAGCTCACCACTACAGGGGGCTTTCGACGAGCAGTACTTC.

The J gene is TRBJ1-5, the V gene TRBV11-1; D is unclear. In germline, CDR1 is SGHAT, CDR2 FQDESV (reference sequence). With 1 base removed from V and 4 bases from J, the gap between germline ends came to 8 bases. CDR3 length equals 14 residues. The CDR3 DNA sequence: TGTGCCAGCAGCTTAGAGGGAGGGAATCAGCCCCAGCATTTT. Residues: CASSLEGGNQPQHF.

The chain employs TRBV30 and TRBJ2-1, with D tentatively TRBD2 (6 bases). Trimming pared 4 bases from V and 7 bases from J, leaving 17 bases between. Germline V gives CDR1 GTSNPN, CDR2 SVGIG (reference sequence). The CDR3 has 14 residues. CDR3 nucleotide sequence: TGTGCCTGGAATATAGCGGTAGGGGTAAATGAGCAGTTCTTC. Its protein product is CAWNIAVGVNEQFF.

This chain joins TRBV4-3 and TRBJ2-7, with D hard to call. CDR3 length: 16 residues. In germline, CDR1 is LGHNA, CDR2 YSLEER. Trimming left V 0 bases short and J 4 bases short, with 16 bases between. CDR3 loop: CASSQDHRVAAYEQYF. The CDR3 DNA sequence: TGCGCCAGCAGCCAAGATCATCGGGTGGCAGCTTACGAGCAGTACTTC.

This clone was observed once. Because the CDR3's place on the DNA is in doubt, the DNA is left out and the CDR3 is given as listed by TCRdb. The chain has TRBV6-4 and TRBJ2-7; the table's TRBD1 call for D was not verified on the DNA. Germline CDR1 MRHNA, CDR2 SNTAGT. Both ends counted, the CDR3 spans 16 residues. The CDR3 here is CASSTSDRGILYEQYF.

This rearrangement joins TRBV6-4 to TRBJ2-3; 9 nucleotides match TRBD2. From germline, CDR1 is MRHNA and CDR2 SNTAGT. The CDR3 loop spans 13 amino acids. V shed 10 bases, J shed 3 bases, and the junction held 5 bases outside the gene matches. The chain's CDR3 is CATASGITDTQYF. CDR3 coding DNA: TGTGCCACCGCTAGCGGGATAACAGATACGCAGTATTTT.

The chain combines TRBV7-3 with TRBJ2-3; TRBD2 agrees at 10 bases. The germline CDR1 and CDR2 sequences are SGHTA and FQGTGA. V gave up 5 bases and J gave up 5 bases; unmatched junction bases: 13. The CDR3 covers 17 residues. CDR3 region: CASSRALAGVTEDTQYF. CDR3 in DNA: TGTGCCAGCAGCCGAGCCCTAGCGGGAGTTACAGAAGATACGCAGTATTTT.

This sequence joins TRBV6-4 and TRBJ2-1, with D tentatively TRBD2 (7 bases). CDR1 and CDR2 (germline): MRHNA, SNTAGT. This CDR3 region has 16 residues. Trimming shortened V by 0 bases and J by 5 bases, and 14 bases separated the two germline ends. CDR3 loop: CASSDSPGGGNNEQFF. The CDR3 bases are TGTGCCAGCAGTGACTCCCCGGGGGGCGGCAACAATGAGCAGTTCTTC.

The chain employs TRBV19 and TRBJ2-3; 9 bases line up with TRBD2. The CDR3 sequence is 15 residues long. Germline CDR1 is LNHDA and CDR2 is SQIVND (reference sequence). J gave up 6 bases and V 9 bases, and 13 bases lay outside the gene matches. The CDR3 loop reads CASRASGVLWDTQYF. The CDR3 nucleotides are TGTGCCAGCCGGGCTAGCGGGGTTCTTTGGGATACGCAGTATTTT.

The chain joins TRBV29-1 to TRBJ2-3; weak D call: TRBD2 (5 bases). CDR1 and CDR2 from the germline V gene are SQVTM and ANQGSEA. The CDR3 is 13 amino acids. Trimming took off 8 bases at V and 6 bases at J, with 18 bases between the two ends. CDR3 sequence: CSYPAAGSDTQYF. The CDR3 DNA reads as TGCAGCTACCCTGCCGCGGGTTCGGATACGCAGTATTTT.

The CDR3 loop is CASSDGTAYEQYF. CDR3 in DNA: TGTGCCAGCAGCGACGGGACAGCCTACGAGCAGTACTTC. V gene TRBV9 combines with J gene TRBJ2-7; 7 bases are a match to TRBD1. Germline V CDR1 and CDR2: SGDLS, YYNGEE. This CDR3 spans 13 amino acids. Losses at the gene ends were 3 bases for V and 2 bases for J; bases not matched to a gene: 2.

The chain links TRBV6-2 or TRBV6-3 to TRBJ2-3, with 7 positions matching TRBD1. Trimming took 2 bases from V and 5 from J; bases not matched to a gene: 19. The CDR3 runs to 19 residues. Looked up from germline, CDR1 is MNHEY and CDR2 is SVGEGT. The CDR3 protein is CASSYTRQGGGPSGDTQYF. DNA for the CDR3: TGTGCCAGCAGTTACACGCGACAGGGTGGGGGCCCTTCGGGAGATACGCAGTATTTT.

The chain joins TRBV6-5 to TRBJ2-2; 10 nucleotides align to TRBD1. The CDR3 contains 15 residues. Trimming took 7 bases from V and 3 from J; bases not matched to a gene: 5. Germline CDR1 and CDR2: MNHEY and SVGAGI. The CDR3 sequence: CASNLGTGDTGELFF. CDR3 DNA: TGTGCCAGCAACTTGGGGACAGGGGACACCGGGGAGCTGTTTTTT.

The J gene is TRBJ2-7, the V gene TRBV27, with 9 bases lining up with TRBD1. Unmatched junction bases numbered 2, after V lost 6 bases and J lost 2 bases. The CDR3 has 13 residues. Germline CDR1 is MNHEY and CDR2 is SMNVEV (reference sequence). For the CDR3, the DNA is TGTGCCAGCAGGCGGACAGGGGCCTACGAGCAGTACTTC. Its translation: CASRRTGAYEQYF.

V usage is TRBV7-9 and J usage is TRBJ1-1; 9 nucleotides agree with TRBD1. V shed 5 bases and J 3 bases; nucleotides not matched to a gene: 7. This CDR3 region has 15 residues. CDR1 SEHNR and CDR2 FQNEAQ come from the germline V gene (reference sequence). CDR3 nucleotides: TGTGCCAGCAGCCCTACAGGGGGCCGAGACACTGAAGCTTTCTTT. It yields the protein CASSPTGGRDTEAFF.

V is TRBV2 and J is TRBJ2-2; 7 bases line up with TRBD1. The V gene end was trimmed by 4 bases and the J gene end by 0 bases; junction bases not matched to a gene: 5. Germline assignment: CDR1 SNHLY and CDR2 FYNNEI. This CDR3 region has 16 residues. This CDR3 reads CASSGPGTANTGELFF. The CDR3 nucleotides are TGTGCCAGCAGTGGGCCCGGGACAGCGAACACCGGGGAGCTGTTTTTT.

To note about this clone: A junction boundary mismatches the germline segment, possibly from a read error. The chain recombines TRBV19 with TRBJ2-2; D perhaps matches TRBD2 (6 bases). The CDR3 has 15 residues. Germline loops: CDR1 LNHDA, CDR2 SQIVND (reference sequence). The CDR3 loop is CASSIRLANAGELFF. The DNA for the CDR3 is TGTGCCAGTAGTATCCGGCTAGCGAACGCCGGGGAGCTGTTTTTT.

The chain joins TRBV4-2 to TRBJ2-1; the match to TRBD2 covers 11 bases. CDR1 and CDR2 (germline): LGHNA, YNFKEQ. The trim removed 3 bases at V and 4 bases at J, leaving 5 bases unmatched. The CDR3 runs 16 residues. The CDR3 sequence: CASSQGLAEPYNEQFF. CDR3 bases: TGTGCCAGCAGCCAGGGACTAGCGGAACCATACAATGAGCAGTTCTTC.

The chain employs TRBV2 and TRBJ2-4; 7 nucleotides align to TRBD1. Germline V CDR1 and CDR2: SNHLY, FYNNEI. The CDR3 extends over 18 amino acids. The J segment lost 0 bases and the V segment lost 7 bases, leaving 15 bases of the junction unmatched. The CDR3 coding sequence is TGTGCCAGCAACCTAGAGACAGGGCCCCCTCTAGCCAAAAACATTCAGTACTTC. Protein sequence: CASNLETGPPLAKNIQYF.

This clone was seen just once. The V gene is TRBV18, the J gene TRBJ2-5; 7 bases align to TRBD1. Germline V gene lookup returns CDR1 KGHSH and CDR2 LQKENI. The CDR3 contains 15 residues. V lost 3 bases and J lost 1; bases outside the gene matches: 5. The CDR3 here is CASSPWDSLQETQYF. In DNA form, the CDR3 reads TGTGCCAGCTCACCCTGGGACAGTCTCCAAGAGACCCAGTACTTC.

By sample fraction, this clone is medium-sized. This chain connects TRBV4-2 to TRBJ2-7; D is uncertain. The CDR3 totals 11 residues. V lost 0 bases, J lost 5 bases, and 2 bases lay in between. Germline V CDR1 and CDR2: LGHNA, YNFKEQ. The DNA of the CDR3 is TGTGCCAGCAGCCAAGATAACGAGCAGTACTTC. Translation gives CASSQDNEQYF.

The chain is built from TRBV6-4 and TRBJ2-3, with 11 nucleotides matching TRBD2. The germline gives CDR1 MRHNA, CDR2 SNTAGT. The CDR3 length is 15 residues. Trimming took 5 bases from V and 10 from J; bases not matched to a gene: 11. CDR3 in DNA: TGTGCCAGCAGTTCCGGGACTAGCGGAAGCGGGGCGCAGTATTTT. It specifies CASSSGTSGSGAQYF.

This chain joins TRBV6-2 or TRBV6-3 and TRBJ2-1, with no clear D. With 2 bases removed from V and 8 bases from J, the gap between germline ends came to 4 bases. CDR3 length: 11 amino acids. CDR1 and CDR2 from the germline V gene are MNHEY and SVGEGT. CDR3 DNA: TGTGCCAGCAGTTACGCGGATGAGCAGTTCTTC. Its protein is CASSYADEQFF.

This sequence joins TRBV2 and TRBJ1-1, with 7 bases matching TRBD1. Germline lookup yields CDR1 SNHLY and CDR2 FYNNEI. This CDR3 is 21 amino acids long. J gave up 0 bases and V 5 bases, and 24 bases lay outside the gene matches. CDR3 residues: CASSTQTGSFMGLGMNTEAFF. The CDR3 bases are TGTGCCAGCAGTACGCAGACAGGGTCGTTTATGGGACTCGGGATGAACACTGAAGCTTTCTTT.

V is TRBV13 and J is TRBJ2-4; 12 positions agree with TRBD1. V lost 5 bases and J lost 1; bases outside the gene matches: 3. This CDR3 contains 16 residues. The germline V gene encodes CDR1 PRHDT and CDR2 FYEKMQ (reference sequence). Here the CDR3 DNA reads TGTGCCAGCAGCAAGGGACAGGGGGCGGCCAAAAACATTCAGTACTTC. It translates to CASSKGQGAAKNIQYF. The full variable domain, with the rest looked up from reference TRBV13 and TRBJ2-4, is AAGVIQSPRHLIKEKRETATLKCYPIPRHDTVYWYQQGPGQDPQFLISFYEKMQSDKGSIPDRFSAQQFSDYHSELNMSSLELGDSALYFCASSKGQGAAKNIQYFGAGTRLSVL.

V gene TRBV19 combines with J gene TRBJ2-2, with D perhaps matching TRBD2 (7 bases). The V gene lost 3 bases and the J gene lost 7 bases, with 24 bases spanning the gap. CDR1 and CDR2 from the germline V gene are LNHDA and SQIVND (reference sequence). This CDR3 contains 18 residues. CDR3 coding DNA: TGTGCCAGTAGTATTATCGGTATGGCGGGGGCGTTCGGCGGGGAGCTGTTTTTT. Protein: CASSIIGMAGAFGGELFF.

The rearrangement links TRBV6-6 to TRBJ2-7; maybe TRBD2 (6 bases). The germline gives CDR1 MNHNY, CDR2 SVGAGI (reference sequence). The CDR3 totals 14 residues. V gave up 5 bases and J gave up 3 bases, with 14 bases separating them. The CDR3 here is CASSTYGSNYEQYF. The CDR3 DNA is TGTGCCAGCAGTACATACGGGAGTAACTACGAGCAGTACTTC.

The rearrangement links TRBV3-1 (or the pseudogene TRBV3-2) to TRBJ2-7, with 9 positions matching TRBD2. Trimming cost V 6 bases and J 5 bases; bases outside gene matches: 8. Germline V lookup: CDR1 LGHDT, CDR2 YNNKEL (reference sequence). The CDR3 covers 14 residues. The chain's CDR3 is CASSRSGSGNEQYF. Here the CDR3 DNA reads TGTGCCAGCAGTCGTAGCGGGAGCGGCAACGAGCAGTACTTC.

The chain has TRBV5-1 and TRBJ1-2, with a possible D match to TRBD1 (6 bases). Deletions cut 1 base from V and 6 bases from J, with 19 bases between. Germline V gives CDR1 SGHRS, CDR2 YFSETQ. The CDR3 length is 16 residues. CDR3 DNA: TGCGCCAGCAGCTTGATGTCCCAGGGGTTTAAAGATGGCTACACCTTC. Translating gives CASSLMSQGFKDGYTF. Full variable domain (remainder filled in from reference TRBV5-1 and TRBJ1-2): KAGVTQTPRYLIKTRGQQVTLSCSPISGHRSVSWYQQTPGQGLQFLFEYFSETQRNKGNFPGRFSGRQFSNSRSEMNVSTLELGDSALYLCASSLMSQGFKDGYTFGSGTRLTVV.

The chain couples TRBV19 to TRBJ1-6; D is undetermined. CDR1 LNHDA and CDR2 SQIVND come from the germline V gene (reference sequence). This CDR3 contains 14 residues. Trimming shortened V by 5 bases and J by 6 bases, and 11 bases separated the two germline ends. This CDR3 is CASSWPEPNSPLHF. The DNA of the CDR3 is TGTGCCAGTAGTTGGCCAGAACCTAATTCACCCCTCCACTTT.

This clone was observed a single time. CDR3 region: CASSLGLAGPDTQYF. CDR3 nucleotide sequence: TGTGCCAGCAGCTTAGGGCTAGCGGGGCCAGATACGCAGTATTTT. The V call is TRBV7-3, the J call TRBJ2-3, with 9 bases that match TRBD2. V shed 2 bases, J shed 4 bases, and the junction held 4 bases outside the gene matches. The CDR3 loop spans 15 amino acids. CDR1 is SGHTA, CDR2 FQGTGA, per germline.